Listed below are T cell receptor beta chains from one sample, sequenced in a study of OX40 agonist ivuxolimab in advanced cancers. Sequencing was performed with immunoSEQ multiplex PCR; in TCRdb, only in-frame clones are kept and a portion is missing. Here the sample spans about 52,000 clones, roughly 91% being singletons. Sequenced here: CD4+ or CD8+ T cells sorted from blood, sampled in a trial of the OX40 agonist ivuxolimab. The receptors were gathered from an adult with an advanced solid tumor such as melanoma, head and neck, liver or kidney cancer. Each CDR3 is given with its conserved first and last residue. A D gene is named only where the DNA matches it firmly. A row's size may be missing; if present it is once, few, many or a size class.

CDR3 protein	CDR3 DNA	D gene	V gene	J gene	clone size	CDR3 length
CASIVGTGDMNTEAFF	TGTGCCAGTATAGTGGGGACAGGGGACATGAACACTGAAGCTTTCTTT	TRBD1	TRBV19	TRBJ1-1	NA	16
CASSIRGGINQPQHF	TGTGCCAGTAGTATTAGGGGTGGGATCAATCAGCCCCAGCATTTT	NA	TRBV19	TRBJ1-5	NA	15
CASLDRAEAFF	TGTGCCAGCTTGGACAGAGCTGAAGCTTTCTTT	NA	TRBV28	TRBJ1-1	NA	11
CASSLAGTGQTEAFF	TGTGCCAGCTCCCTTGCAGGGACAGGGCAGACTGAAGCTTTCTTT	TRBD1	TRBV18	TRBJ1-1	NA	15
CASSDISGSYEQYF	TGTGCCAGCAGTGATATTAGCGGGAGCTACGAGCAGTACTTC	TRBD2	TRBV6-1	TRBJ2-7	NA	14
CASSLLVAGGPYEQYF	TGTGCCAGCAGCTTACTCGTAGCGGGAGGGCCCTACGAGCAGTACTTC	TRBD2	TRBV7-2	TRBJ2-7	NA	16
CASSIRGHSNQPQHF	TGTGCCAGTAGTATAAGGGGGCATAGCAATCAGCCCCAGCATTTT	TRBD1	TRBV19	TRBJ1-5	NA	15
CASSTQREYNEQFF	TGTGCCAGTAGTACCCAGCGGGAATACAATGAGCAGTTCTTC	TRBD2	TRBV19	TRBJ2-1	once	14
CASTLGTSEDTQYF	TGTGCCAGCACCCTCGGGACTAGCGAAGATACGCAGTATTTT	TRBD2	TRBV6-6	TRBJ2-3	NA	14
CATGAVKLGEQFF	TGTGCCACCGGGGCGGTTAAGTTGGGTGAGCAGTTCTTC	NA	TRBV15	TRBJ2-1	few	13